This entry lists 15 T cell receptor beta chains sequenced from one sample in a study of persistence of HIV-infected CD4 T cells. Nonspecific anti-CD3/anti-CD28 bead stimulation represents the broad CD4+ T cell repertoire. Sorting selected CD4+ T cells upregulating both CD40 ligand and CD69. Their target antigens are unknown. The libraries were made with immunoSEQ version 4 in survey mode. TCRdb's copy holds only in-frame clones and misses some; the assay was immunoSEQ multiplex PCR. Of 44,000 or so clones listed, approximately 90% are singletons. The sample was CD4+ T cells sorted from PBMCs after approximately 18-hour stimulation, taken from a patient who received antiretroviral therapy. The receptors here all came from an adult man with HIV who was CMV-seropositive.

The rearrangement joins TRBV24-1 to TRBJ1-5, with D tentatively TRBD1 (6 bases). CDR1 and CDR2 from the germline V gene are KGHDR and SFDVKD. The ends were cut back, 0 bases at V and 4 bases at J, with 12 bases in the middle. CDR3 length equals 16 residues. The CDR3 DNA is TGTGCCACCAGTGATTTGAAGGCAGGGGTAAATCAGCCCCAGCATTTT. This translates into CATSDLKAGVNQPQHF.

The chain has TRBV7-2 and TRBJ2-7; D perhaps matches TRBD2 (6 bases). Trimming took 7 bases from V and 4 from J, leaving 17 bases between them. This CDR3 comprises 14 residues. Germline V CDR1 and CDR2: SGHTA, FQGNSA. Here the CDR3 DNA reads TGTGCCAGCAACTACCCGACTAGTCCGTACGAGCAGTACTTC. Residues: CASNYPTSPYEQYF. Using reference TRBV7-2 and TRBJ2-7 for the parts outside the CDR3, the full variable domain is GAGVSQSPSNKVTEKGKDVELRCDPISGHTALYWYRQSLGQGLEFLIYFQGNSAPDKSGLPSDRFSAERTGGSVSTLTIQRTQQEDSAVYLCASNYPTSPYEQYFGPGTRLTVT.

The genes are TRBV27 and TRBJ2-7; D perhaps matches TRBD1 (6 bases). The germline gives CDR1 MNHEY, CDR2 SMNVEV (reference sequence). Trimming pared 7 bases from V and 2 bases from J, leaving 15 bases between. This CDR3 is built from 14 residues. CDR3 DNA: TGTGCCAGCACAAGGGCAGGGGCCACCTACGAGCAGTACTTC. Translation gives CASTRAGATYEQYF.

The genes are TRBV5-1 and TRBJ2-6; 13 nucleotides line up with TRBD2. Trimming took 3 bases from V and 1 from J; bases not matched to a gene: 10. The CDR3 is 20 amino acids. Germline CDR1 is SGHRS and CDR2 is YFSETQ. The CDR3 DNA follows: TGCGCCAGCAGCTCAACCCCACTAGCGGGGGGGCCTTCTGGGGCCAACGTCCTGACTTTC. Translated, it gives CASSSTPLAGGPSGANVLTF.

V gene TRBV15 combines with J gene TRBJ2-3; D possibly corresponds to TRBD2 (6 bases). V dropped 0 bases and J dropped 6 bases, with 13 bases sitting between them. CDR3 length: 15 residues. In germline, CDR1 is LNHNV, CDR2 YYDKDF (reference sequence). CDR3 nucleotides: TGTGCCACCAGCAGAGATATGGAAGGAGGGGATACGCAGTATTTT. This encodes CATSRDMEGGDTQYF. The variable domain in full, completed from reference TRBV15 and TRBJ2-3, reads DAMVIQNPRYQVTQFGKPVTLSCSQTLNHNVMYWYQQKSSQAPKLLFHYYDKDFNNEADTPDNFQSRRPNTSFCFLDIRSPGLGDTAMYLCATSRDMEGGDTQYFGPGTRLTVL.

The chain carries TRBV7-2 and TRBJ2-7; TRBD2 aligns across 7 bases. The CDR3 sequence is 14 residues long. The germline gives CDR1 SGHTA, CDR2 FQGNSA. Trimming took 3 bases from V and 5 from J; bases not matched to a gene: 7. In DNA form, the CDR3 reads TGTGCCAGCAGCTTCTCGGGGGGAGGCCACGAGCAGTACTTC. Protein: CASSFSGGGHEQYF.

The chain uses TRBV6-5 and TRBJ1-1, with 7 bases fitting TRBD1. The CDR3 has 14 amino acids. V trimming: 2 bases; J trimming: 4 bases; junction bases outside the gene matches: 4. CDR1 is MNHEY, CDR2 SVGAGI, per germline. The CDR3 is CASSYKGAGTEAFF. CDR3 nucleotides: TGTGCCAGCAGTTACAAGGGGGCTGGCACTGAAGCTTTCTTT.

V usage is TRBV6-5 and J usage is TRBJ1-5, with 12 nucleotides matching TRBD1. The CDR3 sequence is 15 residues long. Germline CDR1 is MNHEY and CDR2 is SVGAGI. Trimming at V came to 6 bases and at J to 6 bases, leaving 6 bases not matched to a gene. CDR3 amino acids: CASRVGQGAFQPQHF. The CDR3 DNA sequence: TGTGCCAGCAGGGTGGGACAGGGGGCCTTTCAGCCCCAGCATTTT.

The count of this clone is one. The chain has TRBV6-5 and TRBJ2-3; D may correspond to TRBD1 or TRBD2 (6 bases each). The V end lost 10 bases, the J end lost 5 bases, and 16 bases lay between the germline ends. CDR3 length equals 13 residues. From germline, CDR1 is MNHEY and CDR2 SVGAGI. The CDR3 loop reads CATRRGAKDTQYF. The CDR3 coding sequence is TGTGCCACAAGGAGGGGGGCGAAAGATACGCAGTATTTT.

The chain combines TRBV5-3 with TRBJ2-4; 7 positions match TRBD1. TRBV5-3 qualifies as an ORF whose function is uncertain. The CDR3 has 13 residues. Trimming cost V 7 bases and J 8 bases; bases outside gene matches: 9. CDR3 protein: CARPGQPKDIQYF. CDR3 bases: TGTGCCAGACCGGGACAGCCAAAGGACATTCAGTACTTC.

The rearrangement links TRBV18 to TRBJ1-6, with a weak D call TRBD1 (5 bases). The germline V and J ends were trimmed by 0 bases and 9 bases, with 6 bases remaining between them. Germline CDR1 and CDR2: KGHSH and LQKENI. The CDR3 length is 13 residues. CDR3 amino acids: CASSPPGGSPLHF. CDR3 nucleotide sequence: TGTGCCAGCTCACCACCGGGGGGTTCACCCCTCCACTTT.

The chain couples TRBV6-5 to TRBJ2-3, with 9 bases matching TRBD1. The ends lost 5 bases at V and 7 bases at J; junction bases unmatched: 7. The CDR3 has 14 residues. In germline, CDR1 is MNHEY, CDR2 SVGAGI. CDR3 amino acids: CASSPGQGYNTQYF. The CDR3 DNA is TGTGCCAGCAGTCCGGGACAGGGCTATAATACGCAGTATTTT.

The chain uses TRBV28 and TRBJ2-1; 12 bases line up with TRBD1. Per germline, CDR1 MDHEN and CDR2 SYDVKM. The CDR3 has 16 amino acids. V dropped 6 bases and J dropped 10; count of bases not matched to a gene: 13. This chain's CDR3 is CASSPIGGQGAREQFF. CDR3 coding DNA: TGTGCCAGCAGCCCGATCGGGGGACAGGGGGCGCGGGAGCAGTTCTTC.

This chain links TRBV12-5 with TRBJ1-2; the match to TRBD1 covers 7 bases. The CDR3 sequence is 17 residues long. Germline V gene sequence: CDR1 LGHNT, CDR2 FRNRAP. V shed 2 bases and J 5 bases; nucleotides not matched to a gene: 14. The CDR3 nucleotides are TGTGCTAGTGGTTTGTTTACAGGGAGGGGGCGGTGGTATGGCTACACCTTC. Protein sequence: CASGLFTGRGRWYGYTF.

The rearrangement uses TRBV12-3 or TRBV12-4 and TRBJ1-1; D remains unclear. The V end was cut by 6 bases, the J end by 5 bases, with 10 bases between. This CDR3 spans 12 amino acids. CDR3 DNA sequence: TGTGCCAGCAGGATACTTCGGACTGAAGCTTTCTTT. Encoded protein: CASRILRTEAFF.